This TCR beta chain was identified during a study of blood T cells in healthy people across ages. Study-wide context: Template switching caught about one barcoded beta molecule for each two T cells.

Using a J-beta primer mix together with a sample-barcoded 5' primer, a second PCR was run for roughly 7 to 11 cycles. Each of the samples gave a minimum of 2.5 million paired-end reads that contained CDR3. TCRdb redid the calling of the 5' RACE reads with MiXCR, one entry per CDR3 protein. The sample carries approximately 850,000 distinct CDR3 sequences, roughly 60% recorded once. Overall study results and limits: Observed TCR beta diversity per million T cells went down as age went up. This fall followed a roughly linear course with age. What prevented conclusive comparison of naive and antigen-experienced cells was that PBMCs were unsorted.

The V segment lost 8 bases and the J segment 0 bases; nucleotides outside the gene matches: 14. CDR1 and CDR2 (germline): MNHNS, SASEGT. CDR3 size: 18 residues. Note on this clonotype: Its antigen remains unknown.

The specimen sequenced was blood. The receptor comes from a man younger than 40 in good health. This chain links TRBV6-1 with TRBJ2-1, with 9 nucleotides matching TRBD1. Written as DNA, the CDR3 is TGTGCCAGCTACGGCCGGACAGGGGCCTTCAGCTCCTACAATGAGCAGTTCTTC. This translates into CASYGRTGAFSSYNEQFF.